A selection of T cell receptor beta chains follows, all from one sample in a study of CD8+CD57+ T cells in acquired aplastic anemia. TCRdb ran MiXCR on the reads and lists one entry per CDR3 protein. The sample has approximately 380,000 distinct CDR3 sequences, 55% to 70% seen once; the top ten hold 4%. The sequenced sample was sorted CD4+, CD8+, or CD8+CD57+ T cells (not recorded which) from PBMCs. Every receptor here comes from a human donor in good health, serving as a control. Each CDR3 is given with its conserved first and last residue. The order of the fields is J gene, clone size, D gene, V gene, CDR3 DNA, CDR3 protein. A D gene is named only where the DNA matches it firmly. Size values are once, few and many counts, or a class for expanded clones, and some rows have none.

>TRBJ2-2|many|-|TRBV6-5
TGTGCCAGCAGACCCATGGGGAACACCGGGGAGCTGTTTTTT
CASRPMGNTGELFF
>TRBJ1-5|many|-|TRBV6-5
TGTGCCAGCAGTCATCAGGGTAACCAGCCCCAGCATTTT
CASSHQGNQPQHF
>TRBJ2-5|-|-|TRBV9
TGTGCCAGCAGCGTGTACGACAGCAGCTATGGCAACAAGTACTTC
CASSVYDSSYGNKYF
>TRBJ2-3|-|-|TRBV9
TGTGCCAGCAGTCCTGGACGAGGTAGATCACCCCTGTATTTT
CASSPGRGRSPLYF
>TRBJ1-3|many|-|TRBV20-1
TGCAGTGCGCCTAACTCTGGAAACACCATATATTTT
CSAPNSGNTIYF
>TRBJ2-5|-|TRBD2|TRBV24-1
TGTGCCACCAGTGATTTAGGACTAGCGGGGGGGCGAGAGACCCAGTACTTC
CATSDLGLAGGRETQYF
>TRBJ2-5|-|-|TRBV12-3/TRBV12-4
TGTGCCAGCAGTTCAGAACAGGACGAGACCAAGTACTTC
CASSSEQDETKYF
>TRBJ2-1|many|TRBD2|TRBV10-2
TGCGCCAGCAGTGACCCCTCTAGCGGGGGCTACAATGAGCAGTTCTTC
CASSDPSSGGYNEQFF
>TRBJ2-2|-|-|TRBV11-3
TGTGCCAGCAGCGGGTCTAGCGGGGAGCTGTTTTTT
CASSGSSGELFF
>TRBJ1-4|-|TRBD1|TRBV9
TGTGCCAGCAGCGGAGCGACAGGGTTCAATGAGCAGTTTTTT
CASSGATGFNEQFF
>TRBJ1-3|many|-|TRBV5-1
TGCGCCAGCAGCTTGGAAGGAAACACCATATATTTT
CASSLEGNTIYF
>TRBJ2-6|-|-|TRBV12-3/TRBV12-4
TGTGCCAGCACCATCTGGACATCCCGCTCTGGGGCCAACGTCCTGACTTTC
CASTIWTSRSGANVLTF
>TRBJ2-1|-|-|TRBV7-2
TGTGCCAGCAGCTCCCACGCCGGGGCACGCGAGCAGACCTTC
CASSSHAGAREQTF
>TRBJ2-1|-|TRBD2|TRBV7-2
TGTGCCAGCAGCTCCGAGGGAGGGGAGCAGCCGCAGCACTTC
CASSSEGGEQPQHF
>TRBJ1-5|-|-|TRBV7-2
TGTGCCAGCAGCCTGAACAGGGCGGGTCAGCCCCAGCATTTT
CASSLNRAGQPQHF
>TRBJ2-3|-|TRBD2|TRBV6-1
TGTGCCGTAAGGTTGCGGGGGACAGATACGCAGTATTTT
CAVRLRGTDTQYF
>TRBJ2-7|-|TRBD1|TRBV9
TGTGCCAGCAGTGCAGAACAGGGGCCCCGCACCGAGACGCACTTC
CASSAEQGPRTETHF
>TRBJ2-7|-|TRBD2|TRBV7-2
TGTGCCAGCAGCTTGTTGCTAGCGGTCTCCGAGCAGTACTTC
CASSLLLAVSEQYF
>TRBJ1-2|-|-|TRBV24-1
TGTGCCACCAGTGAAGAGGATCTTGGAGACATTAACTATGGCTACACCTTC
CATSEEDLGDINYGYTF
>TRBJ2-7|-|TRBD1|TRBV2
TGTGCCAGCAGGGGGGGACAGGGGGCTTCCGAGCAGTACTTC
CASRGGQGASEQYF
>TRBJ1-2|-|TRBD1|TRBV13
TGTGCCAGCAGCACCGATCTTACAGGGGGCGCGAGTGGCTACACCTTC
CASSTDLTGGASGYTF
>TRBJ1-2|-|-|TRBV5-1
TGTGCCAGCAGCCCATACGAGCGGGTGGAAGGCTACACCTTC
CASSPYERVEGYTF
>TRBJ2-5|once|-|TRBV10-3
TGTGCCGCTTCGGACCCGCAAGAGACGCAGTACTTC
CAASDPQETQYF
>TRBJ1-6|-|-|TRBV12-3/TRBV12-4
TGTGCCAGCAGCCTAGTAGACGGGGGAGATTCACCCCTCCACTTT
CASSLVDGGDSPLHF
>TRBJ2-1|few|TRBD1|TRBV6-2/TRBV6-3
TGTGCCATCAGTGGACAGGGCGAAGCCTACAATGAGCAGTTCTTC
CAISGQGEAYNEQFF
>TRBJ2-7|-|-|TRBV5-5
TGTGCCAGCAGCCCAACGGGGCAGGGAATTTCCTACGAGCAGTACTTC
CASSPTGQGISYEQYF
>TRBJ2-1|-|-|TRBV12-3/TRBV12-4
TGTGCCAGCACATTAGGGAGATCATACAATGAGCAGTTCTTC
CASTLGRSYNEQFF
>TRBJ2-7|-|TRBD2|TRBV20-1
TGCAGCGCAAAAGGGGGACTAGCGGTCGAGCAGTACTTC
CSAKGGLAVEQYF
>TRBJ1-5|-|TRBD1|TRBV20-1
TGCAGTGCTAGGGACAGGGTTGGCAATCAGCCCCAGCACTTT
CSARDRVGNQPQHF
>TRBJ2-7|-|-|TRBV12-3/TRBV12-4
-
CASSFYICSARDPYSGVPYEQYF
>TRBJ1-3|-|-|TRBV15
TGTGCCACCAGCTTACAACCCGGACAGAGCACCGGAAACACCATATATTTT
CATSLQPGQSTGNTIYF
>TRBJ2-7|-|TRBD1|TRBV7-9
TGTGCCGGCAGGTCAGGGGGTGGGAACGAGCAGTACTTC
CAGRSGGGNEQYF
>TRBJ1-4|-|-|TRBV7-2
TGTGCCAGCAGCTTAGTTGTTGACGGTTATGAGCAGCTCTTTTTT
CASSLVVDGYEQLFF
>TRBJ2-5|-|-|TRBV7-2
TGTGCCAGCAGCACCTCGACAATCCCCTCCTTC
CASSTSTIPSF
>TRBJ2-7|few|-|TRBV5-4
TGTGCCAGCAGCTTGGAAGGACCGCTGTACGAGCAGTACTTC
CASSLEGPLYEQYF